This is a list of T cell receptor beta chains from one sample in a study of blood T cell repertoires in COVID-19. Generated by immunoSEQ multiplex PCR, the TCRdb table keeps only in-frame clones and is missing some. Found here are 270,000 or so clones, about four fifths of them singletons; the top ten hold roughly 10%. The sequencing input was peripheral blood. These receptors were obtained from a woman between 50 and 59 years old who had recovered from COVID-19. Each CDR3 is given with its conserved first and last residue. D genes are given only for firm matches. Clone size appears in some rows only: once, few, many, or a class for an expanded clone.

j_call	v_call	d_call	clone_size	cdr3_nt	cdr3_aa
TRBJ2-1	TRBV12-3/TRBV12-4	TRBD1	.	TGTGCCAGCAGTAGGGGACAGGGCGGTGAGCAGTTCTTC	CASSRGQGGEQFF
TRBJ2-6	TRBV4-3	TRBD1	.	TGCGCCAGCAGCCGAACCTGGGGGACAGGCCACTCTGGGGCCAACGTCCTGACTTTC	CASSRTWGTGHSGANVLTF
TRBJ1-5	TRBV5-6	.	.	TGTGCCAGCAGCTTGGTGAGGGATGATCAGCCCCAGCATTTT	CASSLVRDDQPQHF
TRBJ2-1	TRBV6-2/TRBV6-3	.	.	TGTGCCAGCAGTTACCCCTGGACTGGAAACAATGAGCAGTTCTTC	CASSYPWTGNNEQFF
TRBJ1-1	TRBV4-3	.	few	TGCGCCAGCAGCCAAGCTCACGGGCGCGGGGGCACTGAAGCTTTCTTT	CASSQAHGRGGTEAFF
TRBJ2-7	TRBV11-3	TRBD1	.	TGTGCCAGCAGCCCGGGTGGGACAGCCTACGAGCAGTACTTC	CASSPGGTAYEQYF
TRBJ1-1	TRBV6-5	.	.	TGTGCCAGCACTCTGGGACGGGCGGGGACTGAAGCTTTCTTT	CASTLGRAGTEAFF
TRBJ2-7	TRBV4-1	.	.	TGCGCCAGCAGCCCGCAGGGATTGAACTACGAGCAGTACTTC	CASSPQGLNYEQYF
TRBJ1-1	TRBV7-2	.	.	TGTGCCAGCAGCCCGGGACACTCGAATGCTGAAGCTTTCTTT	CASSPGHSNAEAFF
TRBJ2-7	TRBV11-2	TRBD1	.	TGTGCCAGCAGCTTACCCAGGGGGACGGGAAACTACGAGCAGTACTTC	CASSLPRGTGNYEQYF
TRBJ1-5	TRBV29-1	TRBD1	.	TGCAGCGTTGTAACAGGGGTGAATCAGCCCCAGCATTTT	CSVVTGVNQPQHF
TRBJ2-3	TRBV28	.	once	TGTGCCAGCACCCGAGCGGCAGGGGGGTTCTCAGATACGCAGTATTTT	CASTRAAGGFSDTQYF
TRBJ2-2	TRBV24-1	.	.	TGTGCCACCAGTGTGCGAGCGAACACCGGGGAGCTGTTTTTT	CATSVRANTGELFF
TRBJ1-1	TRBV30	.	.	TGTGCCTGGAGTGTGCAGGGGAACACTGAAGCTTTCTTT	CAWSVQGNTEAFF
TRBJ1-1	TRBV30	TRBD1	once	TGTGCCTGGAGTCCCCTCGACAGGGCCGGACAAGAAGCTTTCTTT	CAWSPLDRAGQEAFF
TRBJ1-1	TRBV5-4	.	.	TGTGCCAGCAGCCCGGGGAATCGAGTCGGGAAGAACACTGAAGCTTTCTTT	CASSPGNRVGKNTEAFF
TRBJ1-3	TRBV6-4	.	once	TGTGCCAGCAGTGACCTCGCCGGGGGAGGAGGGGTTAGGAACACCATATATTTT	CASSDLAGGGGVRNTIYF
TRBJ1-2	TRBV11-2	.	.	TGTGCCAGCCGCCGGGGGAGGGAACAATATGGCTACACCTTC	CASRRGREQYGYTF
TRBJ1-2	TRBV4-1	TRBD1	.	TGCGCCAGCAGCCACGAGGACAGGGGGCTTTCTGGCTACACCTTC	CASSHEDRGLSGYTF
TRBJ2-1	TRBV27	TRBD2	.	TGTGCCAGCAGTCTCCCCGGCAGCGGGGGGGAATGGTTCTTC	CASSLPGSGGEWFF
TRBJ1-2	TRBV6-1	.	.	TGTGCCAGCAGTGATAAAGCCTCATCCTATGGCTACACCTTC	CASSDKASSYGYTF
TRBJ1-2	TRBV7-2	.	.	TGTGCCAGCAGCTTAAACCGTACACCCTATGGCTACACCTTC	CASSLNRTPYGYTF
TRBJ2-6	TRBV6-4	.	.	TGTGCCAGCAGTGACTCTGGGCTAATCTGTGTCACCTCTGGGGCCAACGTCCTGACTTTC	CASSDSGLICVTSGANVLTF
TRBJ1-2	TRBV7-2	TRBD1	.	TGTGCCAGCACCCTGGACAGGGACTATGGCTACACCTTC	CASTLDRDYGYTF
TRBJ2-1	TRBV5-1	.	.	TGCGCCAGCAGCTTGCTTGGCGACACCTACAATGAGCAGTTCTTC	CASSLLGDTYNEQFF
TRBJ2-7	TRBV27	.	.	TGTGCCAGCAGTTTCACGGGGGGCAATTACGAGCAGTACTTC	CASSFTGGNYEQYF
TRBJ2-3	TRBV7-2	.	.	TGTGCCAGCAGCTTAGCTTCGGCGGCTAGCACAGATACGCAGTATTTT	CASSLASAASTDTQYF
TRBJ1-6	TRBV20-1	.	.	TGCAGTGCTAGTGGGGCGGAGGGCCGTTATAATTCACCCCTCCACTTT	CSASGAEGRYNSPLHF
TRBJ1-6	TRBV19	.	.	TGTGCCAGTACGGGGGACTATAATTCACCCCTCCACTTT	CASTGDYNSPLHF
TRBJ2-3	TRBV28	.	.	TGTGCCAGCAGTTTATACGTAGGGGGGGACACGCAGTATTTT	CASSLYVGGDTQYF
TRBJ1-1	TRBV29-1	TRBD1	.	TGCAGCGTACAAGACAGGGGGCGGGTGAACACTGAAGCTTTCTTT	CSVQDRGRVNTEAFF
TRBJ2-3	TRBV27	TRBD2	.	TGTGCCAGCAGTAGGAGCGGGGGAGAGGCCGATACGCAGTATTTT	CASSRSGGEADTQYF
TRBJ1-2	TRBV2	TRBD1	.	TGTGCCAGCACGGGAGGGGGCAGCTATGGCTACACCTTC	CASTGGGSYGYTF
TRBJ1-5	TRBV19	TRBD1	.	TGTGCCAGTAGGAATACAGGGGTCAATCAGCCCCAGCATTTT	CASRNTGVNQPQHF
TRBJ1-1	TRBV15	.	.	TGTGCCACCAGTCGGGGTGACACTGAAGCTTTCTTT	CATSRGDTEAFF
TRBJ1-2	TRBV13	.	once	TGTGCCAGCAGCTTAGGCACGGGAGGGTACAGGACTGGCTACACCTTC	CASSLGTGGYRTGYTF
TRBJ1-1	TRBV28	.	.	TGTGCCAGTACAGGGAACACTGAAGCTTTCTTT	CASTGNTEAFF
TRBJ2-5	TRBV6-2/TRBV6-3	TRBD1	.	TGTGCCAGCAGTAAGGACAGGGGGCGAGAGACCCAGTACTTC	CASSKDRGRETQYF
TRBJ2-7	TRBV12-3/TRBV12-4	.	.	TGTGCCAGCAGTACCAGCCGGGCCTACGAGCAGTACTTC	CASSTSRAYEQYF
TRBJ2-7	TRBV7-2	.	few	TGTGCCAGCAGCCAAGAAAAGCTACTCGAGCAGTACTTC	CASSQEKLLEQYF
TRBJ2-2	TRBV4-2	TRBD1	.	TGTGCCAGCAGCCAATCTGTGACAGGGGCACGTACCGGGGAGCTGTTTTTT	CASSQSVTGARTGELFF
TRBJ2-5	TRBV12-5	TRBD1	.	TGTGCTAGTGGTTCCGGGACAGGGGGCGCAGAGACCCAGTACTTC	CASGSGTGGAETQYF
TRBJ2-2	TRBV7-2	.	.	TGTGCCAGCAGCTTAAGATCAGGGAACACCGGGGAGCTGTTTTTT	CASSLRSGNTGELFF
TRBJ1-2	TRBV5-4	.	.	TGTGCCAGCACCCCGCGGGGGGCCTCTGGTTATGGCTACACCTTC	CASTPRGASGYGYTF
TRBJ2-2	TRBV6-4	.	.	TGTGCCAGCAGTTCGGGGAACACCGGGGAGCTGTTTTTT	CASSSGNTGELFF
TRBJ2-1	TRBV5-1	TRBD2	.	TGCGCCAGCAGCTTGTGGGGGACTAGCGTAGATGAGCAGTTCTTC	CASSLWGTSVDEQFF